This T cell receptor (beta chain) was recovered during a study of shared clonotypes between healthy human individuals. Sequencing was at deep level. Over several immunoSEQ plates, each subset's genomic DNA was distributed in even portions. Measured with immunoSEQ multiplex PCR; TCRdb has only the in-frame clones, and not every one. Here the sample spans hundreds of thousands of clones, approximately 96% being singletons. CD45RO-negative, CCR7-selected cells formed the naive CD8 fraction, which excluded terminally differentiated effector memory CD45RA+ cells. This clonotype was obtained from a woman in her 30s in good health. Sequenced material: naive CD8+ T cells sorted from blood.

CDR3 amino acids: CASSLEYEQYF. CDR3 coding DNA: TGTGCCAGCAGCTTGGAATACGAGCAGTACTTC. The chain employs TRBV5-6 and TRBJ2-7, with unresolved D. V was cut by 0 bases and J by 4 bases, with 2 bases left in between. The germline CDR1 and CDR2 sequences are SGHDT and YYEEEE. This CDR3 region has 11 residues.